Sequencing of this TCR beta chain was carried out in a study of Graves' ophthalmopathy and Graves' hyperthyroidism. Study-wide context: Specimen type is peripheral blood, obtained at initial diagnosis before any treatment.

Deletions cut 5 bases from V and 0 bases from J, with 11 bases between. Germline loops: CDR1 DFQATT, CDR2 SNEGSKA (reference sequence). The length of the CDR3 is 13 residues. General study points: Separation of ophthalmopathy from stable hyperthyroidism was achieved by a 13-signature model, at 85% to 90% sensitivity and 81.08% specificity. Blood samples also showed most expanded thyroid clonotypes exceeding 0.001 frequency.

The study amplified TCR beta CDR3 regions using RNA transcripts. After a first-round RT-PCR with HTBI primers, a second-round multiplex PCR was run. TCRdb called the multiplex PCR reads again in MiXCR, with one record for every CDR3 protein. Of 600,000 to 950,000 distinct CDR3 sequences in the sample, around 40% were seen once. Turning to this clonotype: Its specificity is not known.

The TCR comes from an adult man with Graves' ophthalmopathy. Sequenced: peripheral blood. The V gene is TRBV20-1, the J gene TRBJ2-7, with D possibly matching TRBD1 (6 bases). CDR3 in amino acids: CSAGDKDSYEQYF. In DNA, the CDR3 is TGCAGTGCTGGGGACAAAGACTCCTACGAGCAGTACTTC.